A single sample gave rise to the 2 T cell receptor beta chains below, sequenced in a study of blood T cell repertoires in COVID-19. TCRdb's copy holds only in-frame clones and misses some; the assay was immunoSEQ multiplex PCR. The data contain 140,000 to 150,000 clones, around 80% of them singletons. Sequenced material: peripheral blood. The source is a man between 70 and 80 years old who had recovered from COVID-19.

This chain joins TRBV4-1 and TRBJ2-7, with D possibly TRBD1 on 5 matching bases. The CDR3 is 15 amino acids. V was cut by 0 bases and J by 2 bases, with 11 bases left in between. CDR1 and CDR2 (germline): MGHRA, YSYEKL. The chain's CDR3 is CASSQEYRQTYEQYF. CDR3 DNA: TGCGCCAGCAGCCAAGAGTACAGGCAAACCTACGAGCAGTACTTC.

The CDR3, as DNA: TGTGCCAGCAGCTTGACTCGACTAGCGGGATACCTTAACACAGATACGCAGTATTTT. This codes for CASSLTRLAGYLNTDTQYF. The chain combines TRBV5-4 with TRBJ2-3; 11 positions match TRBD2. The CDR3 is made up of 19 amino acids. J gave up 2 bases and V 1 base, and 12 bases lay outside the gene matches. CDR1 and CDR2 from the germline V gene are SGHNT and YYREEE (reference sequence).